The 19 T cell receptor beta chains presented below share a single source sample, sequenced in a study of T cell repertoires in cytomegalovirus infection. What these receptors recognize is not known. TCRdb reanalysed the reads using MiXCR and keeps one entry per CDR3 protein. This sample yields roughly 990,000 distinct CDR3 sequences, of which around 30% are seen a single time; more than 13% belongs to the top ten. The input for sequencing was cultured CD8+ T cells from PBMCs, taken from culture after CMV antigen stimulation. The receptors originated from a human donor in good health (CMV status not recorded). Some clones in this sample may be carry-over from other donors' samples.

The J gene is TRBJ2-1, the V gene TRBV7-9; D unresolved. Trimming removed 5 bases from V and 0 bases from J, with 11 bases in between. From germline, CDR1 is SEHNR and CDR2 FQNEAQ (reference sequence). The CDR3 contains 15 residues. DNA of the CDR3: TGTGCCAGCAGCGCAGCATTTAGCTCCTACAATGAGCAGTTCTTC. Translated, it gives CASSAAFSSYNEQFF.

This clonotype was recorded a few times. CDR3 DNA: TGCGCCAGCAGTTTGTGGGAGGACCTGTTAACCGGGGAGCTGTTTTTT. Translation: CASSLWEDLLTGELFF. The chain has TRBV5-1 and TRBJ2-2; D is possibly TRBD2 (6 bases). The CDR3 has 16 amino acids. Trimming took off 5 bases at V and 5 bases at J, with 19 bases between the two ends. Germline V gene data show CDR1 as SGHRS and CDR2 as YFSETQ.

The CDR3 sequence is CASSLSGQGVYEQYV. CDR3 DNA sequence: TGTGCCAGCAGTTTATCGGGACAGGGGGTCTACGAGCAGTACGTC. The gene calls are TRBV27 and TRBJ2-7, with 11 bases aligning to TRBD1. CDR3 size: 15 residues. Germline CDR1 reads MNHEY; CDR2 reads SMNVEV (reference sequence). With V trimmed by 0 bases and J by 3 bases, 1 base remained unmatched.

V usage is TRBV12-3 or TRBV12-4 and J usage is TRBJ2-5; D remains ambiguous. V lost 2 bases and J lost 1, with 11 bases in between. This CDR3 has 15 residues. DNA for the CDR3: TGTGCCAGCAGTTTAACCCACCCTATCCAAGAGACCCAGTACTTC. This gives the protein CASSLTHPIQETQYF.

This clonotype was counted only a few times. The chain joins TRBV6-6 to TRBJ1-1; D is unresolved. V lost 0 bases, J lost 4 bases, and 9 bases lay in between. The length of the CDR3 is 14 residues. Germline V lookup: CDR1 MNHNY, CDR2 SVGAGI (reference sequence). Written as DNA, the CDR3 is TGTGCCAGCAGTTACTCGACGTGGTCCACTGAAGCTTTCTTT. Residues: CASSYSTWSTEAFF.

This clonotype was seen only a few times. The chain links TRBV4-1 to TRBJ2-7, with 8 bases identical to TRBD1. The germline V gene encodes CDR1 MGHRA and CDR2 YSYEKL. The trim removed 3 bases at V and 4 bases at J, leaving 8 bases unmatched. The CDR3 loop spans 15 amino acids. CDR3 in DNA: TGCGCCAGCAGCCAGCAGGCAGGGGGCCGGTACGAGCAGTACTTC. Translation: CASSQQAGGRYEQYF.

In this sample, this clonotype turned up a few times. V and J are TRBV12-3 or TRBV12-4 and TRBJ2-6; D not resolved. The CDR3 extends over 16 amino acids. V lost 5 bases, J lost 0 bases, and 11 bases lay in between. CDR3 sequence (DNA): TGTGCCAGCAGTCTCACAGAGACCTCTGGGGCCAACGTCCTGACTTTC. It codes for CASSLTETSGANVLTF.

The V call is TRBV24-1, the J call TRBJ2-1; D tentatively fits TRBD1 or TRBD2 (5 bases each). V lost 5 bases, J lost 4 bases, and 17 bases lay in between. CDR1 is KGHDR and CDR2 is SFDVKD in the germline V gene. This CDR3 spans 16 amino acids. The CDR3 sequence is CATSGSREGWYNEQFF. The CDR3 nucleotides are TGTGCCACCAGTGGTAGCCGAGAGGGGTGGTACAATGAGCAGTTCTTC.

This clonotype was recorded many times. The chain employs TRBV7-8 and TRBJ2-2, with D tentatively TRBD1 or TRBD2 (5 bases each). Germline CDR1 is SGHVS and CDR2 is FQNEAQ. Trimming took 3 bases from V and 5 from J, leaving 16 bases between them. CDR3 length: 16 residues. The CDR3 sequence: CASSFPGTVRTGELFF. DNA of the CDR3: TGTGCCAGCAGCTTTCCTGGGACGGTGAGGACCGGGGAGCTGTTTTTT.

The chain joins TRBV12-3 or TRBV12-4 to TRBJ2-7; a possible D gene is TRBD1 (6 bases). CDR3 length: 17 amino acids. V was clipped by 6 bases and J by 0 bases, with 21 bases between them. CDR3 in amino acids: CASSPLVRQDSSYEQYF. The CDR3 nucleotides read TGTGCCAGCAGCCCACTCGTCCGACAGGACAGCTCCTACGAGCAGTACTTC.

The rearrangement links TRBV11-2 to TRBJ2-3, with D possibly being TRBD1 or TRBD2 (6 bases each). Trimming cost V 7 bases and J 1 base, with 15 bases left between them. Germline V gene sequence: CDR1 SGHAT, CDR2 FQNNGV. The CDR3 spans 15 residues. The CDR3 nucleotides read TGTGCCAGCATGGGGGGCGACGAGGGCACAGATACGCAGTATTTT. Translated: CASMGGDEGTDTQYF.

The chain carries TRBV27 and TRBJ1-4, with TRBD1 as a possible D gene (5 bases). Deletions cut 9 bases from V and 0 bases from J, with 11 bases between. This CDR3 comprises 14 residues. Germline lookup yields CDR1 MNHEY and CDR2 SMNVEV (reference sequence). DNA of the CDR3: TGTGCCAGTACTCCGACAGCAACTAATGAAAAACTGTTTTTT. Its translation: CASTPTATNEKLFF.

The V gene is TRBV6-1, the J gene TRBJ2-1; possible D gene TRBD2, 5 bases. The CDR3 has 15 amino acids. Germline assignment: CDR1 MNHNS and CDR2 SASEGT. V lost 5 bases to trimming and J lost 3 bases, with 14 bases between them. DNA for the CDR3: TGTGCCAGCAGTTACGAGGGTTTTAGCTACAATGAGCAGTTCTTC. Amino acid sequence: CASSYEGFSYNEQFF.

This clonotype was seen only a few times. V usage is TRBV9 and J usage is TRBJ1-2; tentatively, D is TRBD1 (5 bases). Trimming left V 5 bases short and J 4 bases short, with 15 bases between. The CDR3 is 14 residues long. CDR1 is SGDLS, CDR2 YYNGEE, per germline. The CDR3 spells CASSGAGVPYGYTF. The DNA for the CDR3 is TGTGCCAGCAGTGGGGCGGGGGTCCCCTATGGCTACACCTTC.

The rearrangement links TRBV6-5 to TRBJ2-7, with 9 bases fitting TRBD1. Germline V gene data show CDR1 as MNHEY and CDR2 as SVGAGI. Losses at the gene ends were 2 bases for V and 6 bases for J; bases not matched to a gene: 2. The CDR3 extends over 13 amino acids. In DNA, the CDR3 is TGTGCCAGCAGTTACACGACAGGGGGCGAGCAGTACTTC. Translation gives CASSYTTGGEQYF.

Turning to this clonotype: The final CDR3 position lacks the conserved phenylalanine or tryptophan, pointing to a likely read error. The rearrangement uses TRBV29-1 and TRBJ1-3; TRBD1 aligns across 10 bases. The CDR3 consists of 14 residues. The V and J ends lost 3 bases and 2 bases, in that order; junction bases with no gene match: 1. Per the germline V gene, CDR1 is SQVTM and CDR2 is ANQGSEA. The CDR3 region is CSVDGTGAGNTIYL. The DNA for the CDR3 is TGCAGCGTTGACGGGACAGGGGCTGGAAACACCATATATCTT.

This chain connects TRBV10-1 to TRBJ2-7; maybe TRBD2 (6 bases). V lost 4 bases, J lost 3 bases, and 7 bases lay in between. CDR1 is WNHNN, CDR2 SYGVQD, per germline (reference sequence). The CDR3 contains 12 residues. CDR3 protein: CASSVGSYEQYF. DNA for the CDR3: TGCGCCAGCAGTGTCGGGAGCTACGAGCAGTACTTC.

This clonotype was found many times. This rearrangement joins TRBV7-2 to TRBJ1-1, with D possibly matching TRBD1 (5 bases). V was shortened by 3 bases and J by 0 bases, with 17 bases between the two germline ends. Germline assignment: CDR1 SGHTA and CDR2 FQGNSA. This CDR3 region has 17 residues. The CDR3 loop reads CASSLRQYGAMNTEAFF. DNA for the CDR3: TGTGCCAGCAGCTTGCGTCAGTATGGGGCGATGAACACTGAAGCTTTCTTT.

This clonotype was detected a few times. At one end the junction does not follow the germline gene, possibly because of a read error. The DNA of the CDR3 is TGTGCCAGCAGTTTATCCCACGGGGCAGATCAGAACTTC. It codes for CASSLSHGADQNF. V is TRBV27 and J is TRBJ2-5, with D perhaps matching TRBD1 or TRBD2 (5 bases each). This CDR3 region has 13 residues. CDR1 is MNHEY, CDR2 SMNVEV, per germline (reference sequence).